The 2 T cell receptor beta chains below all came from one sample that was sequenced in a study of blood T cell repertoires in COVID-19. Only in-frame clones appear in the TCRdb table, and some are missing; sequencing was by immunoSEQ multiplex PCR. The data hold 100,000 to 150,000 clones, with approximately 84% observed a single time. The sequenced sample consisted of peripheral blood. These receptors originate from a woman of 80 years or more with acute or convalescent COVID-19.

The chain couples TRBV18 to TRBJ1-2; D uncertain. Germline V CDR1 and CDR2: KGHSH, LQKENI. Trimming stripped 3 bases from V and 4 bases from J, with 15 bases between. The CDR3 loop spans 15 amino acids. CDR3 loop: CASSPRKTKSYGYTF. CDR3 coding DNA: TGTGCCAGCTCACCCCGGAAGACTAAAAGCTATGGCTACACCTTC. The full variable domain, with the rest looked up from reference TRBV18 and TRBJ1-2, is NAGVMQNPRHLVRRRGQEARLRCSPMKGHSHVYWYRQLPEEGLKFMVYLQKENIIDESGMPKERFSAEFPKEGPSILRIQQVVRGDSAAYFCASSPRKTKSYGYTFGSGTRLTVV.

This sequence joins TRBV13 and TRBJ1-2; TRBD1 might be the D (5 bases). V was clipped by 8 bases and J by 3 bases, with 22 bases between them. CDR1 PRHDT and CDR2 FYEKMQ come from the germline V gene (reference sequence). CDR3 size: 16 residues. The CDR3 loop reads CASSRADGPGDYGYTF. CDR3 in DNA: TGTGCCAGCTCACGAGCGGACGGCCCGGGGGACTATGGCTACACCTTC.